The TCR beta chain described here comes from a study of shared clonotypes between healthy human individuals. Study-level points and caveats: An anticipated effect of sequencing depth on clonotype sharing among donors was recognized. Non-shared clonotypes displayed generation probabilities falling below those of clonotypes present in all four donors.

Trimming took off 4 bases at V and 2 bases at J, with 6 bases between the two ends. The V gene's germline CDR1 is MNHEY and CDR2 SVGAGI. The CDR3 runs to 12 residues. TCRdb's table, derived via immunoSEQ multiplex PCR, lists solely in-frame clones and lacks some. The data contain a few million clones, more than 80% of them singletons. Remarks on this clone: The antigen is unknown.

The sequence was collected from a man aged 18 to 30 in good health. Some clones in this sample may be carry-over from other donors' samples. This chain links TRBV6-5 with TRBJ2-7; D ambiguous. The sample was naive CD4+ T cells from PBMCs. Subset noted: CD45RA+ positively selected. CDR3 bases: TGTGCCAGCAGTTCCCGGCCCTACGAGCAGTACTTC. It is translated as CASSSRPYEQYF.